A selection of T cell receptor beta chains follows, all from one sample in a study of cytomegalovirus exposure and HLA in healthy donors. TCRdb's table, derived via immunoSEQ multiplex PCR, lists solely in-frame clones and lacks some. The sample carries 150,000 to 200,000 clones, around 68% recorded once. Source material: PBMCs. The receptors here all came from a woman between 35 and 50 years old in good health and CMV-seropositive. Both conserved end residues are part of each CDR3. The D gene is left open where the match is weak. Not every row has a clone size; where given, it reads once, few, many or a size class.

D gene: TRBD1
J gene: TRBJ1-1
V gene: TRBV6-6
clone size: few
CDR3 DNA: TGTGCCAGCAGCCAGGGGGCAGCTTTCTTT
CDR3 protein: CASSQGAAFF

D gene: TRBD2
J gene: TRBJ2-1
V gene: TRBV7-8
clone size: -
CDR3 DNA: TGTGCCAGCAGCTCAGCAGGCGGGAGTTACTCCTACAATGAGCAGTTCTTC
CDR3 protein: CASSSAGGSYSYNEQFF

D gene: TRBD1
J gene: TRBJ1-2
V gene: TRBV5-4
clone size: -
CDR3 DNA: TGTGCCAGCAGCCTTCCGAGGACAGGGCACTATGGCTACACCTTC
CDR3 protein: CASSLPRTGHYGYTF

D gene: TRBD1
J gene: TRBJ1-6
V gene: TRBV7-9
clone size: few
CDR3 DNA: TGTGCCAGCAGCTTGCGACAGGGGGAAAATTCACCCCTCCACTTT
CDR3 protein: CASSLRQGENSPLHF

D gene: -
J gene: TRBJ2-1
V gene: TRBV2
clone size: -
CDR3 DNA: TGTGCCAGCAGTGAACCTTTTAACAATGAGCAGTTCTTC
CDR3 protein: CASSEPFNNEQFF

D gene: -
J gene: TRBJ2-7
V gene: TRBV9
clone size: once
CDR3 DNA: TGTGCCAGCAGCCCCGGGCGGGGGCGCTCCTACGAGCAGTACTTC
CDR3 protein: CASSPGRGRSYEQYF

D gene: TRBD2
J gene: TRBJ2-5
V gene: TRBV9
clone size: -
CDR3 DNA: TGTGCCAGCAGCGTAGGGGCTAGCGGGCCGGGGGAGACCCAGTACTTC
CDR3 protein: CASSVGASGPGETQYF

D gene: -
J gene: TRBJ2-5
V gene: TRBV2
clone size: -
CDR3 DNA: TGTGCCACCAACAGACTAACACCCCAAGAGACCCAGTACTTC
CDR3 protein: CATNRLTPQETQYF

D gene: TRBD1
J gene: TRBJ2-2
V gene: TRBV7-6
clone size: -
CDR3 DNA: TGTGCCAGCAGCCCGGGGGACAGGGGATCCACCGGGGAGCTGTTTTTT
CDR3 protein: CASSPGDRGSTGELFF

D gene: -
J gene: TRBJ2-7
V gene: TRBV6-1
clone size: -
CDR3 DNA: TGTGCCAGCAGTTGGAACGGACTCTCCTACGAGCAGTACTTC
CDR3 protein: CASSWNGLSYEQYF

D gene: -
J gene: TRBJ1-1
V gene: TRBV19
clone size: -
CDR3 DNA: TGTGCCAGTAGTCCGGGAGTGGAACGGAACACTGAAGCTTTCTTT
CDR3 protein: CASSPGVERNTEAFF

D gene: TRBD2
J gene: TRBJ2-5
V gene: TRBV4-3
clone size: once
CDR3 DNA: TGCGCCAGCAGCCAAGAACTTTATCAAGGCGGGAGCGGAGAGACCCAGTACTTC
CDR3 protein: CASSQELYQGGSGETQYF

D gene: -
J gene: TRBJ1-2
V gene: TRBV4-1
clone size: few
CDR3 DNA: TGCGCCAGCAGCCAAGATACGAGGGGGGGGCTTGGCGGCTACACCTTC
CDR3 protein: CASSQDTRGGLGGYTF

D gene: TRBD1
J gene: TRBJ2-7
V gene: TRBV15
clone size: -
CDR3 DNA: TGTGCCACCAGAGGGACAGGGGCCTACGAGCAGTACTTC
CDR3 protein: CATRGTGAYEQYF

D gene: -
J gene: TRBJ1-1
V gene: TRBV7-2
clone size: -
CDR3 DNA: TGTGCCAGCAGCTTAGCGTCAGGGCAGAACACTGAAGCTTTCTTT
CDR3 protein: CASSLASGQNTEAFF

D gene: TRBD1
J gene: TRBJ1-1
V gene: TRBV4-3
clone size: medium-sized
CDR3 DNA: TGCGCCAGCAGCCGAACGACAGGGACGGCTGAAGCTTTCTTT
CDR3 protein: CASSRTTGTAEAFF

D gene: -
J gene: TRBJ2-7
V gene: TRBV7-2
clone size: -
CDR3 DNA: TGTGCCAGCAGCTTAAATCTGCCCGGGAGCCACGAGCAGTACTTC
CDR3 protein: CASSLNLPGSHEQYF

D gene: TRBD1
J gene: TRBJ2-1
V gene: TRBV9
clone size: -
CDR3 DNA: TGTGCCAGCAGCGTTACGGGACAGGGGTACAATGAGCAGTTCTTC
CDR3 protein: CASSVTGQGYNEQFF

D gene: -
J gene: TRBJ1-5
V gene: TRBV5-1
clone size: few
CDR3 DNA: TGCGCCAGCAGCTTGGGTCAGGAAGATCAGCCCCAGCATTTT
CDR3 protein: CASSLGQEDQPQHF

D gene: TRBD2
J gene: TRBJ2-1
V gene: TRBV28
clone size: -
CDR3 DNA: TGTGCCAGCTACTGGACTAGCGGGGGAGACTCCTACAATGAGCAGTTCTTC
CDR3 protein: CASYWTSGGDSYNEQFF

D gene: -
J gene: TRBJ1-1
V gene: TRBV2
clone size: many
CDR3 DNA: TGTGCCAGCAGGACCGGGACTGAAGCTTTCTTT
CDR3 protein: CASRTGTEAFF

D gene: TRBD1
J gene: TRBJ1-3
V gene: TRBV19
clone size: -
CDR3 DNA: TGTGCCAGTAGTAAGACCGGGACAGGGCTTTCTGGAAACACCATATATTTT
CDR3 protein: CASSKTGTGLSGNTIYF

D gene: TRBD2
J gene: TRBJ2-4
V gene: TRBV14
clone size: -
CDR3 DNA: TGTGCCAGCAGCCAAGAACTAGGTTGGGAGCGGGGGCAAAAAAACATTCAGTACTTC
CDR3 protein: CASSQELGWERGQKNIQYF

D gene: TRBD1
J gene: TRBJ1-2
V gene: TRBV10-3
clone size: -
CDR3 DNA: TGTGCCATCAGTGAGGAAGGACAGGGGGCCGGTGGCTACACCTTC
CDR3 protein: CAISEEGQGAGGYTF

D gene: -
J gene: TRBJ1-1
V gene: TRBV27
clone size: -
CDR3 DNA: TGTGCCAGCAGTTCTTACAGGGTTGGAGTTAACACTGAAGCTTTCTTT
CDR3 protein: CASSSYRVGVNTEAFF

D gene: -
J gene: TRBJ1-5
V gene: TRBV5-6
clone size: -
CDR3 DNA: TGTGCCAGCAGCTTGGGCCAGGAACATCAGCCCCAGAATTTT
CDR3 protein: CASSLGQEHQPQNF

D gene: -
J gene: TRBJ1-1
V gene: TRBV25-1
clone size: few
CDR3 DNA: TGTGCCAGCAGTGAATGGGGGACACCGAACACTGAAGCTTTCTTT
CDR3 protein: CASSEWGTPNTEAFF

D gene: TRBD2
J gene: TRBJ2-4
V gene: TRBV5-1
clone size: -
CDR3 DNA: TGCGCCAGCAGCTTGGCGGTAGCGGGCCTAGCCAAAAACATTCAGTACTTC
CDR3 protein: CASSLAVAGLAKNIQYF

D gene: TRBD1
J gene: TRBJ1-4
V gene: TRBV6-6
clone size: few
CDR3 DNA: TGTGCCAGCAGTTACTGGCCCACAGGGGTGGATGAAAAACTGTTTTTT
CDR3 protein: CASSYWPTGVDEKLFF

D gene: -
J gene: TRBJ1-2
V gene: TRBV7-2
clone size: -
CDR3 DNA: TGTGCCAGCAGCCCAGATGCTAACTATGGCTACACCTTC
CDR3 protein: CASSPDANYGYTF

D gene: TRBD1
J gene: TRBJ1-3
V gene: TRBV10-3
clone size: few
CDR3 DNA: TGTGCCATCAGTGAAACCGACAGGGCCTCTGGAAACACCATATATTTT
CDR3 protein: CAISETDRASGNTIYF

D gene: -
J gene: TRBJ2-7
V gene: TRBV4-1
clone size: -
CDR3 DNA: TGCGCCAGCAGCCAAGTTCCCCTGAGGATGCGTCCGCGGGGCCTCTCCTACGAGCAGTACTTC
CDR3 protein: CASSQVPLRMRPRGLSYEQYF

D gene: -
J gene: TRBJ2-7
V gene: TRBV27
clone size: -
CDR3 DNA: TGTGCCAGCAGTTTATCGAGGGGTCCCAGGCGGGGATCCTACGAGCAGTACTTC
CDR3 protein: CASSLSRGPRRGSYEQYF

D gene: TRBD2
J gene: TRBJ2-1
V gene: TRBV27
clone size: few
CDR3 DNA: TGTGCCAGCAGTTTCGGAGCGGGGTACAATGAGCAGTTCTTC
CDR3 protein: CASSFGAGYNEQFF

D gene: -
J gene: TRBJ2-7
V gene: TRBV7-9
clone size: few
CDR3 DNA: TGTGCCAGCAGCTTAGTTCCTAGCAGCTCCTACGAGCAGTACTTC
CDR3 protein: CASSLVPSSSYEQYF

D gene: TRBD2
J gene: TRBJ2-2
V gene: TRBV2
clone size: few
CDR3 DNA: TGTGCCAGCAGTGGATTCCCGGGGGGGGGCCCCGGGGAGCTGTTTTTT
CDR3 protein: CASSGFPGGGPGELFF

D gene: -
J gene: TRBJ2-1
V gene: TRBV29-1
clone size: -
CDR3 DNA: TGCAGCGTTGCGGAACTGGGGGGATACAATGAGCAGTTCTTC
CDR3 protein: CSVAELGGYNEQFF

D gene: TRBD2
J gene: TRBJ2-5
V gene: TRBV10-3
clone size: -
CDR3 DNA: TGTGCCATCAGGGCGGACCCGGGGGGACAAGAGACCCAGTACTTC
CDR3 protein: CAIRADPGGQETQYF

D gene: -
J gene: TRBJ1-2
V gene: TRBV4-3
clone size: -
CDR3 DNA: TGCGCCAGCAGCCCGGAAGCCGGGAGGGAAGGCTACACCTTC
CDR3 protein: CASSPEAGREGYTF

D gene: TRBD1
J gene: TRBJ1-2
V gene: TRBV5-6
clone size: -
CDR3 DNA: TGTGCCAGCAGAAACAGGGGGTCTAACTATGGCTACACCTTC
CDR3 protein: CASRNRGSNYGYTF

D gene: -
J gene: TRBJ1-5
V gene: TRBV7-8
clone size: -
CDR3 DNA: TGTGCCAGCAGCTCATTCCGGACTGTTAACCTGAATCAGCCCCAGCATTTT
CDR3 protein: CASSSFRTVNLNQPQHF

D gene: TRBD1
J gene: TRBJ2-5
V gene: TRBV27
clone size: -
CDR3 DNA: TGTGCCAGCAGTCCTGACAGGGTCCCCCGGGAGACCCAGTACTTC
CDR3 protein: CASSPDRVPRETQYF

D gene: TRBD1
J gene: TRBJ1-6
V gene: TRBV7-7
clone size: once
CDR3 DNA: TGTGCTAGCAGCTGCAGACAGGGAGATAATTCACCCCTCCACTTT
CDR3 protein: CASSCRQGDNSPLHF

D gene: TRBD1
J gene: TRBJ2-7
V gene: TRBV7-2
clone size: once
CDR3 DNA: TGTGCCAGCAGCCCACCCGGGACAGGATTCTACGAGCAGTACTTC
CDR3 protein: CASSPPGTGFYEQYF

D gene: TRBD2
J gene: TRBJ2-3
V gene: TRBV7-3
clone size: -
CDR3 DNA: TGTGCCAGCAGCCTGACTAGCGGGGAAGATACGCAGTATTTT
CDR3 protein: CASSLTSGEDTQYF

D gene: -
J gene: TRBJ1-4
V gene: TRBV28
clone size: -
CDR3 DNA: TGTGCCAGCAGTTTACTAGGTACTAATGAAAAACTGTTTTTT
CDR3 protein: CASSLLGTNEKLFF

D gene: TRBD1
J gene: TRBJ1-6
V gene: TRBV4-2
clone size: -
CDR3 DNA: TGTGCCAGCAGCCACTACAGGACGGGACAGGGCAATTCACCCCTCAACTTT
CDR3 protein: CASSHYRTGQGNSPLNF

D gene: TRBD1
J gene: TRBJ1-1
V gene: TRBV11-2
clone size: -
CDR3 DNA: TGTGCCAGCAGCTTCGGGACAGGAGGAACTGAAGCTTTCTTT
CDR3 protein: CASSFGTGGTEAFF

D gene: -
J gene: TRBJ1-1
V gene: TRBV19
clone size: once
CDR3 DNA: TGTGCCAGTAGTATATTGGGGGCGCGGAACACTGAAGCTTTCTTT
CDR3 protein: CASSILGARNTEAFF

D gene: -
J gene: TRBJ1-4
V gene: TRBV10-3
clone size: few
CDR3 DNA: TGTGCCATCAAAGGGACATTCCGTGAAAAACTGTTTTTT
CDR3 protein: CAIKGTFREKLFF

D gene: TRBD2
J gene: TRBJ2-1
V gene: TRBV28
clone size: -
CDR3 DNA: TGTGCCATTGGGACTAGCTATGAGCAGTTCTTC
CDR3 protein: CAIGTSYEQFF

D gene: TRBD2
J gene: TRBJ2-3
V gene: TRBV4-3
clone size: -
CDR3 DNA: TGCGCCAGCAGCCAAGATCGTAGGGACTACACAGATACGCAGTATTTT
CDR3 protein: CASSQDRRDYTDTQYF